The next 5 T cell receptor beta chains were all read from a single sample in a study of cytomegalovirus exposure and HLA in healthy donors (dated by TCRdb to the late 2010s). Library construction relied on the immunoSEQ multiplex PCR assay. The clones in this table, taken by TCRdb from immuneACCESS, are in-frame only. Not every clone is retained; where verified, under half of the shortfall comes from an unresolved V gene, and the cause of the rest is unknown. This sample comprises about 170,000 clones, around nine tenths of them detected only once. The ten largest make up more than 1.3% of the sample. Sequenced: PBMCs. The receptors shown here come from a woman aged 30 to 39 in good health and CMV-seronegative.

This chain uses TRBV5-6 with TRBJ2-5; 9 positions match TRBD1. CDR3 length: 15 amino acids. CDR1 and CDR2 (germline): SGHDT, YYEEEE. J was trimmed by 4 bases and V by 1 base; bases with no gene match: 5. The CDR3 nucleotides read TGTGCCAGCAGCTTGTGGGGACAGGGTCTAGAGACCCAGTACTTC. This gives the protein CASSLWGQGLETQYF.

The chain's CDR3 is CASSSTGTHHNAYEQYF. The CDR3 nucleotides read TGTGCCAGCAGCTCGACAGGGACACACCATAACGCCTACGAGCAGTACTTC. This rearrangement joins TRBV11-2 to TRBJ2-7, with 7 bases lining up with TRBD1. In germline, CDR1 is SGHAT, CDR2 FQNNGV. CDR3 length: 17 amino acids. Unmatched junction bases numbered 14, after V lost 4 bases and J lost 2 bases.

V is TRBV10-3 and J is TRBJ1-2; D not certain. CDR3 length: 13 residues. CDR1 is ENHRY, CDR2 SYGVKD, per germline. V was shortened by 2 bases and J by 2 bases, with 6 bases between the two germline ends. CDR3 nucleotide sequence: TGTGCCATCAGTGAGCGGGAAAACTATGGCTACACCTTC. Translation: CAISERENYGYTF.

The V gene is TRBV10-3, the J gene TRBJ2-1; 8 bases are shared with TRBD1. The CDR3 extends over 15 amino acids. Trimming cost V 4 bases and J 7 bases; bases outside gene matches: 9. From germline, CDR1 is ENHRY and CDR2 SYGVKD. DNA of the CDR3: TGTGCCATCAGTGGATCAGGGGGCAGAGGGAATGAGCAGTTCTTC. Protein product: CAISGSGGRGNEQFF.

The chain joins TRBV5-6 to TRBJ1-4, with D possibly matching TRBD1 (5 bases). The CDR3 is made up of 16 amino acids. The germline V gene encodes CDR1 SGHDT and CDR2 YYEEEE. V dropped 0 bases and J dropped 0 bases, with 9 bases sitting between them. CDR3 sequence (DNA): TGTGCCAGCAGCTTGGGGGGCAGCGCAACTAATGAAAAACTGTTTTTT. Its protein product is CASSLGGSATNEKLFF.